This T cell receptor beta chain emerged from a study of blood T cell repertoires in COVID-19. Overall study: The samples span acute and convalescent COVID-19 from the United States, Italy and Spain.

Measured with immunoSEQ multiplex PCR; TCRdb has only the in-frame clones, and not every one. The data show more than 95,000 clones, about three quarters seen once. The ends were cut back, 3 bases at V and 0 bases at J, with 5 bases in the middle. Germline values: CDR1 KGHSH, CDR2 LQKENI. This CDR3 region has 13 residues. The sequencing input was peripheral blood. This receptor was identified in a man between 65 and 80 years old with acute or convalescent COVID-19. The rearrangement joins TRBV18 to TRBJ1-1; D is uncertain. The CDR3 DNA sequence: TGTGCCAGCTCACCCGCGGTGAACACTGAAGCTTTCTTT. This gives the protein CASSPAVNTEAFF. Variable domain in full (rest from reference TRBV18 and TRBJ1-1): NAGVMQNPRHLVRRRGQEARLRCSPMKGHSHVYWYRQLPEEGLKFMVYLQKENIIDESGMPKERFSAEFPKEGPSILRIQQVVRGDSAAYFCASSPAVNTEAFFGQGTRLTVV.